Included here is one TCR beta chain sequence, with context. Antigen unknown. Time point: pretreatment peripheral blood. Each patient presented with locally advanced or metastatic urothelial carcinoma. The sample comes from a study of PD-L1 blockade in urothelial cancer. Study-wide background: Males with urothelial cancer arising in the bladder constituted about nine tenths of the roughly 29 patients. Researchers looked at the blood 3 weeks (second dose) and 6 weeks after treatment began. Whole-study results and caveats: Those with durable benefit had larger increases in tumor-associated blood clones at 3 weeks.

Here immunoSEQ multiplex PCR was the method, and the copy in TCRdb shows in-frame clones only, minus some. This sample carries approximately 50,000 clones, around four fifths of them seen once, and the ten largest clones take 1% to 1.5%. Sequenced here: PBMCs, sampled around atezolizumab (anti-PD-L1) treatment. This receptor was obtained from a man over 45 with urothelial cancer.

CDR3 sequence (DNA): TGTGCCAGTAGTTTACGGGGTTTGGGGACTGAAGCTTTCTTT. It encodes CASSLRGLGTEAFF. This rearrangement joins TRBV19 to TRBJ1-1; D unresolved. V was clipped by 5 bases and J by 5 bases, with 15 bases between them. This CDR3 comprises 14 residues. Germline V gene lookup returns CDR1 LNHDA and CDR2 SQIVND (reference sequence).